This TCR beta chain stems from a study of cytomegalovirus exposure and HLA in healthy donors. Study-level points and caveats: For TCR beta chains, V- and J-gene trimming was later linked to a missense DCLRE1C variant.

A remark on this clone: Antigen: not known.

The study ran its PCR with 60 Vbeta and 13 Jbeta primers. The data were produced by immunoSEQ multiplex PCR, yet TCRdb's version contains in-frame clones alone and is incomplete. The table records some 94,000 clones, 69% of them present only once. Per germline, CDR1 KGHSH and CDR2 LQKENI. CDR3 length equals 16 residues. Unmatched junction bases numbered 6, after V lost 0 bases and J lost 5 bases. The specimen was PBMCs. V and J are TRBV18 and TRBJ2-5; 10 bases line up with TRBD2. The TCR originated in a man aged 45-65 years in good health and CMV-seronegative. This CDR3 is CASSPPSGGAGETQYF. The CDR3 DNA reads TGTGCCAGCTCACCACCCAGCGGGGGGGCCGGGGAGACCCAGTACTTC.